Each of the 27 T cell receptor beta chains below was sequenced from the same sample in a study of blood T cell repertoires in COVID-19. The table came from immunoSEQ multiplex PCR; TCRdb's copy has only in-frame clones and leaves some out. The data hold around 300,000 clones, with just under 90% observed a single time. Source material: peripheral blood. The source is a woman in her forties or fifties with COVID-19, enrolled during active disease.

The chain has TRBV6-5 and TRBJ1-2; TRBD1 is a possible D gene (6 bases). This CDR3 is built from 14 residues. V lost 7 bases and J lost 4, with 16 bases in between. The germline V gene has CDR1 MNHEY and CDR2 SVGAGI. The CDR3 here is CASILGQAFYGYTF. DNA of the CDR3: TGTGCCAGCATATTGGGACAAGCCTTCTATGGCTACACCTTC.

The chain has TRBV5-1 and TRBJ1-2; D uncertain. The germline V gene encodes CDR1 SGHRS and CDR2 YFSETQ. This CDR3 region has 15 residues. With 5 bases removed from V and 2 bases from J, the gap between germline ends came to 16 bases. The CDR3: CASRALLSKNYGYTF. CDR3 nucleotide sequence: TGCGCCAGCAGAGCCCTCCTTTCAAAGAACTATGGCTACACCTTC.

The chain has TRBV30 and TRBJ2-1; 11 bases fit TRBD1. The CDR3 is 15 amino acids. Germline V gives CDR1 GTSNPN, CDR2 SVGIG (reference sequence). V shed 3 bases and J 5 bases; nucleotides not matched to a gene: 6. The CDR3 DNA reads TGTGCCTGGAGCGGGGACAGGGGGGCCAACAATGAGCAGTTCTTC. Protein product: CAWSGDRGANNEQFF.

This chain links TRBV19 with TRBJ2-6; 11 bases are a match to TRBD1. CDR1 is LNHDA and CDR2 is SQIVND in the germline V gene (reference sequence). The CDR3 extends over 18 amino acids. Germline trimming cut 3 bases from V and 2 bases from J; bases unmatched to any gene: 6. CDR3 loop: CASSIFRTGGAGANVLTF. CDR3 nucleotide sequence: TGTGCCAGTAGTATCTTCAGGACAGGGGGCGCTGGGGCCAACGTCCTGACTTTC.

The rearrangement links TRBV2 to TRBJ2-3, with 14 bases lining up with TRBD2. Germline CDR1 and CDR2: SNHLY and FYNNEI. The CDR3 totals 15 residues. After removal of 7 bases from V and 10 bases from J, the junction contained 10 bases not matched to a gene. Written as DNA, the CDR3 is TGTGCCAGCACCACCGGGACTAGCGGGAGTTTTGCGCAGTATTTT. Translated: CASTTGTSGSFAQYF.

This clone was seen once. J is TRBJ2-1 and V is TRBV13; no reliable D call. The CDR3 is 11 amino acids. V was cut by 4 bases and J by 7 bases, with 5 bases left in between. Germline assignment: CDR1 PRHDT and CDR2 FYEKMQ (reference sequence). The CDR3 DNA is TGTGCCAGCAGCTACCGGAATGAGCAGTTCTTC. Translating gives CASSYRNEQFF.

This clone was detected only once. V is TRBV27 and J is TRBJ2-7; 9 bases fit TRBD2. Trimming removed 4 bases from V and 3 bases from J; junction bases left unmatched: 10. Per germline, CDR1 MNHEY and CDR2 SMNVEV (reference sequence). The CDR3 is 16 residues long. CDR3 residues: CASSWISGRTNYEQYF. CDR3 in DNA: TGTGCCAGCAGTTGGATAAGCGGGAGGACCAACTACGAGCAGTACTTC.

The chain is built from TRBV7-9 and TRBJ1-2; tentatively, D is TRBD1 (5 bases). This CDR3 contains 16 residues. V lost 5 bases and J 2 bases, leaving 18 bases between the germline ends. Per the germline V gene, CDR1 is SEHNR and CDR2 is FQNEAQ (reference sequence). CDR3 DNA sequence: TGTGCCAGCAGCCTAGGCGGGGCCCGGTCCAACTATGGCTACACCTTC. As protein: CASSLGGARSNYGYTF.

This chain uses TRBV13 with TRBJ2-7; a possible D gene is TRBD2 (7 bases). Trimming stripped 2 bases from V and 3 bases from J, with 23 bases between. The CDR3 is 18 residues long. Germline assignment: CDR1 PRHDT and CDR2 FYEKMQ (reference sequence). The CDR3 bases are TGTGCCAGCAGCTTACAGTGGGGGAGGGGACACCCCGACTACGAGCAGTACTTC. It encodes CASSLQWGRGHPDYEQYF.

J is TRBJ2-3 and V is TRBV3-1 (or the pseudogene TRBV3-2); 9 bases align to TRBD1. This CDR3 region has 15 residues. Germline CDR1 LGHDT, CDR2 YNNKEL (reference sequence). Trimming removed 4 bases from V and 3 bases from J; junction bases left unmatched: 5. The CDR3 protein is CASSPGTGFTDTQYF. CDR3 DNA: TGTGCCAGCAGCCCCGGGACAGGGTTTACAGATACGCAGTATTTT.

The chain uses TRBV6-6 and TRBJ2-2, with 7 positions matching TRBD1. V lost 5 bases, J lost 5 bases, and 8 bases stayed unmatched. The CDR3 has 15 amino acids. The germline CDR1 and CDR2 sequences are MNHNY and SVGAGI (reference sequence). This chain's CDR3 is CASSHPGQSTGELFF. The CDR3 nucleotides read TGTGCCAGCAGTCATCCGGGACAGAGTACCGGGGAGCTGTTTTTT.

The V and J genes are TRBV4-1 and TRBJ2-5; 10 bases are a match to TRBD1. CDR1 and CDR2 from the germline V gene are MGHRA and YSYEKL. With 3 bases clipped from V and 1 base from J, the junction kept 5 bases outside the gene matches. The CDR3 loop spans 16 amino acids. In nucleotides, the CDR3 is TGCGCCAGCAGCCAGCCGGGACAGGGGATCCAAGAGACCCAGTACTTC. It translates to CASSQPGQGIQETQYF.

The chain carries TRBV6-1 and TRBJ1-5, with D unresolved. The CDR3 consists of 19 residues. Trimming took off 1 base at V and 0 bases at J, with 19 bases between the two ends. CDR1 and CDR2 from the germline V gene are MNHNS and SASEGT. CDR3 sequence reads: CASSEVRESVYYSNQPQHF. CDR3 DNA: TGTGCCAGCAGTGAAGTGAGAGAGTCCGTCTACTATAGCAATCAGCCCCAGCATTTT.

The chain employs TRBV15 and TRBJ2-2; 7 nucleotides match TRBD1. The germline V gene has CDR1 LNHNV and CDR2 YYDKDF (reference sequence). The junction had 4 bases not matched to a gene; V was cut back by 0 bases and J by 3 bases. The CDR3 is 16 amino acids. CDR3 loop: CATSREDREDTGELFF. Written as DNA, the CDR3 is TGTGCCACCAGCAGAGAAGACAGGGAAGACACCGGGGAGCTGTTTTTT.

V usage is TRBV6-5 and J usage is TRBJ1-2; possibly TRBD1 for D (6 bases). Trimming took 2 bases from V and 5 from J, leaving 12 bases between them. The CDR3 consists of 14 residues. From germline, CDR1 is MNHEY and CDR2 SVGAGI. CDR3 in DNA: TGTGCCAGCAGTTACCGCCCTCAGGGGTATGGCTACACCTTC. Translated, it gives CASSYRPQGYGYTF.

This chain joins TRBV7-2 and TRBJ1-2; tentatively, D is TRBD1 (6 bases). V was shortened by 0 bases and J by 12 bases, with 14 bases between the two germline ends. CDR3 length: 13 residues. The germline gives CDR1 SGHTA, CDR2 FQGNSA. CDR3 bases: TGTGCCAGCAGCTTAGCGACAGGCCCTGGAGACACCTTC. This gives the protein CASSLATGPGDTF.

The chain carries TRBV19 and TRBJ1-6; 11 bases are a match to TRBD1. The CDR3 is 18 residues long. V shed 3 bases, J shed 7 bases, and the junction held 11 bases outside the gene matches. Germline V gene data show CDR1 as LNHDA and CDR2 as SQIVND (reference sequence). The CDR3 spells CASSMARTGGRLNSPLHF. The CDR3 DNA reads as TGTGCCAGTAGTATGGCGAGGACAGGGGGCAGGTTGAATTCACCCCTCCACTTT.

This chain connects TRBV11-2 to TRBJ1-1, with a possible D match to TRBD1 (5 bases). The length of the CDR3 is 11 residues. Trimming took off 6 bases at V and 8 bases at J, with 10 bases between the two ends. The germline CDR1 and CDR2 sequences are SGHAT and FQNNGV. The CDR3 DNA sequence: TGTGCCAGCAGTCATCAGGGAGAAGCTTTCTTT. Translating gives CASSHQGEAFF.

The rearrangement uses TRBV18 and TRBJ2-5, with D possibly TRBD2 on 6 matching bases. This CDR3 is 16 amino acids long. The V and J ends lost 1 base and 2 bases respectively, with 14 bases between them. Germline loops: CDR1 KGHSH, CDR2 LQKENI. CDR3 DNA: TGTGCCAGCTCACCACAATCGTCGGGAGCTCAAGAGACCCAGTACTTC. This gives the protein CASSPQSSGAQETQYF.

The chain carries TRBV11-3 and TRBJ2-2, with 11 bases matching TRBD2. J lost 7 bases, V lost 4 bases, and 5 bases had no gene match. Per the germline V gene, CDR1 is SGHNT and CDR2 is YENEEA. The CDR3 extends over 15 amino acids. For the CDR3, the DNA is TGTGCCAGCAGCTCCTCAGGACTAGCGGGCGGGGAGCTGTTTTTT. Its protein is CASSSSGLAGGELFF.

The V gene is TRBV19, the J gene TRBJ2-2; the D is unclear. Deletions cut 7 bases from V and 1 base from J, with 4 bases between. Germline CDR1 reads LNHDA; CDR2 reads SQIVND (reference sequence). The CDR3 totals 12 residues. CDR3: CASIKNTGELFF. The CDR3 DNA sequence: TGTGCCAGTATTAAGAACACCGGGGAGCTGTTTTTT.

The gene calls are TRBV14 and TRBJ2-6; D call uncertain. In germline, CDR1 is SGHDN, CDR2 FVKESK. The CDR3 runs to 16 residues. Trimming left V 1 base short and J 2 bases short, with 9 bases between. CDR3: CASSQVLSAGANVLTF. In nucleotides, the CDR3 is TGTGCCAGCAGCCAAGTTCTTTCGGCTGGGGCCAACGTCCTGACTTTC.

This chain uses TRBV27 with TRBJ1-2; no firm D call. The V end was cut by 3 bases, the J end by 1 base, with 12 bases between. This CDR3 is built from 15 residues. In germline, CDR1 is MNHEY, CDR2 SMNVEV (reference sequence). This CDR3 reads CASSLMGRNNYGYTF. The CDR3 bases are TGTGCCAGCAGTTTGATGGGCAGAAATAACTATGGCTACACCTTC.

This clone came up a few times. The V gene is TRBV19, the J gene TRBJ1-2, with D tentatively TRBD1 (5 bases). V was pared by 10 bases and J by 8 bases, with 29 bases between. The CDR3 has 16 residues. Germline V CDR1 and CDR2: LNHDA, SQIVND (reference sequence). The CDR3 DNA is TGTGCCAACCTCTTCTCTGATAGGACAAATCCCCCGGGCTACACCTTC. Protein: CANLFSDRTNPPGYTF.

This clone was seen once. CDR3 residues: CASSLDSGLALTYNEQFF. The CDR3 region has the DNA TGTGCCAGCAGCTTAGATTCCGGACTAGCCTTAACCTACAATGAGCAGTTCTTC. The gene calls are TRBV11-3 and TRBJ2-1, with 8 positions matching TRBD2. CDR3 length: 18 amino acids. The V segment lost 0 bases and the J segment 2 bases; nucleotides outside the gene matches: 9. Germline CDR1 is SGHNT and CDR2 is YENEEA.

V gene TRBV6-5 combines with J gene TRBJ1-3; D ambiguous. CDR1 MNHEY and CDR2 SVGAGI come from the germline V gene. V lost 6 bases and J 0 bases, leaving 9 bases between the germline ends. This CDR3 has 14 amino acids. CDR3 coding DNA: TGTGCCAGCAGGGCACGATTCTCTGGAAACACCATATATTTT. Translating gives CASRARFSGNTIYF.

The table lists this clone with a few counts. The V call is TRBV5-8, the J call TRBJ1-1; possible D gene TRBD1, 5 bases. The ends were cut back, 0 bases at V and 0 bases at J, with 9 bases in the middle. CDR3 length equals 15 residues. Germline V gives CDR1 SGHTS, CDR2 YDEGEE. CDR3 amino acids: CASSLVGGLNTEAFF. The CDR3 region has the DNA TGTGCCAGCAGCTTGGTGGGGGGACTGAACACTGAAGCTTTCTTT. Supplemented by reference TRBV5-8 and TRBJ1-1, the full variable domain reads EAGVTQSPTHLIKTRGQQATLRCSPISGHTSVYWYQQALGLGLQFLLWYDEGEERNRGNFPPRFSGRQFPNYSSELNVNALELEDSALYLCASSLVGGLNTEAFFGQGTRLTVV.